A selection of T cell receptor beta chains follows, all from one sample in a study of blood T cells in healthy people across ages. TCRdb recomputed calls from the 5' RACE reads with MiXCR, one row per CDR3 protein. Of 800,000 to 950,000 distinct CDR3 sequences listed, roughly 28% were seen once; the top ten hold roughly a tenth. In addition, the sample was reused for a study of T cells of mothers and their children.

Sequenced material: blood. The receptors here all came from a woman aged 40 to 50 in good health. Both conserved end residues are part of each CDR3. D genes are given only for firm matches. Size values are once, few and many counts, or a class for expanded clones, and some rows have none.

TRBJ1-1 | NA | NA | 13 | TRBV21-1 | CASSTRRRIEAFF | TGTGCCAGCAGCACCCGGAGACGGATTGAAGCTTTCTTT
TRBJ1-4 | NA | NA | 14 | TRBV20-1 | CSASPRVGGEKLFF | TGCAGTGCATCACCCAGGGTTGGCGGTGAAAAACTGTTTTTT
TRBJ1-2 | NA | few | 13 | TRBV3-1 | CASSPNAWNGFTF | TGTGCCAGCAGCCCAAACGCCTGGAATGGCTTCACCTTC
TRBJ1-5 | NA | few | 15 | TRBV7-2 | CASSQRARGNQPQHF | TGTGCCAGCAGCCAAAGAGCCAGGGGCAATCAGCCCCAGCATTTT
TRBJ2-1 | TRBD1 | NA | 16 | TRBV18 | CASSPPRGTGRHEQFF | TGTGCCAGCTCACCTCCTAGAGGGACAGGGCGCCATGAGCAGTTCTTC
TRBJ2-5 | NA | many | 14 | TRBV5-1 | CASSSGPQGETQYF | TGCGCCAGCTCCTCCGGGCCCCAGGGAGAGACCCAGTACTTC
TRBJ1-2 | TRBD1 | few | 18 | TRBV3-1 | CASSQIRINRDSRYGYTF | TGTGCCAGCAGCCAAATCCGGATCAACCGGGACAGCCGCTATGGCTACACCTTC
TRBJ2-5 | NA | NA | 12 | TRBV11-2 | CASAGAQETQYF | TGTGCCAGCGCGGGGGCCCAAGAGACCCAGTACTTC
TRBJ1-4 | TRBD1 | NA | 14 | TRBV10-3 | CAISESGQGEKLFF | TGTGCCATCAGTGAGTCGGGACAGGGTGAAAAACTGTTTTTT
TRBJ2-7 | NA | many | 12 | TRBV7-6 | CASSGLGYEQYF | TGTGCCAGCTCGGGGTTAGGCTACGAGCAGTACTTC
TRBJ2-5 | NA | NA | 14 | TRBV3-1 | CASSQELKGNEQYF | TGTGCCAGCAGCCAAGAACTTAAGGGTAATGAGCAGTACTTC
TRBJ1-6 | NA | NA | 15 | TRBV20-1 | CSARVPGSEHSPLHF | TGCAGTGCTAGAGTACCAGGGTCGGAGCATTCACCCCTCCACTTT
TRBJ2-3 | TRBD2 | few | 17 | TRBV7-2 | CASRKGLAGGYTDTQYF | TGTGCCAGCAGGAAGGGACTAGCGGGGGGGTACACAGATACGCAGTATTTT
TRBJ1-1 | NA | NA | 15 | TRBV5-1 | CTSSVTWGTNTEAFF | TGCACCAGCAGTGTTACTTGGGGTACTAACACTGAAGCTTTCTTT
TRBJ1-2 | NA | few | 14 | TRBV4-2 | CASSQARQDYGYTF | TGTGCCAGCAGCCAAGCGCGACAGGACTATGGCTACACCTTC
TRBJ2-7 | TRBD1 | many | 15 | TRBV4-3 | CASSQGNRGADEQYF | TGCGCCAGCAGCCAAGGGAACAGGGGAGCGGACGAGCAGTACTTC
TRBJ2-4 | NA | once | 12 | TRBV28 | CASGPCTGIQYF | TGTGCCAGCGGTCCCTGCACGGGCATTCAGTACTTC
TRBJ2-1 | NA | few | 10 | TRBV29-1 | CSVEVNEQFF | TGCAGCGTTGAAGTAAATGAGCAGTTCTTC
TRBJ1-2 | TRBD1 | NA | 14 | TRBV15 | CATSREAGGYGHTF | TGTGCCACCAGCAGAGAGGCAGGGGGCTATGGCCACACCTTC
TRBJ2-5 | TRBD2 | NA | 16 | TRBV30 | CASNPSGLAGVETQYF | TGTGCCTCAAATCCCTCAGGACTAGCGGGGGTAGAGACCCAGTACTTC
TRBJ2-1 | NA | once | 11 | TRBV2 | CASQEENEQFF | TGTGCCTCCCAAGAGGAGAATGAGCAGTTCTTC
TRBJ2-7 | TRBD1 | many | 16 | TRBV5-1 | CASSLEGQGGIYEQYF | TGCGCCAGCAGCTTGGAGGGACAGGGGGGGATCTACGAGCAGTACTTC
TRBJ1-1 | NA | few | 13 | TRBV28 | CASSAQPRHEAFF | TGTGCCAGCAGCGCACAGCCCCGACATGAAGCTTTCTTT
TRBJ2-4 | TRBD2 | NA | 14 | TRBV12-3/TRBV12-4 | CASSLGTSRNGQYF | TGTGCCAGCAGTCTCGGGACTAGCAGAAATGGGCAGTACTTC
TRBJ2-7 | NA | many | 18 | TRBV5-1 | CASSLGTGIRDGTHEQYF | TGCGCCAGCAGCTTGGGCACGGGGATCCGGGACGGGACCCACGAGCAGTACTTC
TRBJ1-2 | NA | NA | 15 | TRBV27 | CASSLDLWGADGYTF | TGTGCCAGCAGTTTAGATTTATGGGGGGCGGACGGCTACACGTTC
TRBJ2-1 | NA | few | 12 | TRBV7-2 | CASSRYAGEQFF | TGTGCCAGCAGCCGCTACGCGGGTGAGCAGTTCTTC
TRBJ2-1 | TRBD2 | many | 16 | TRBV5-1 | CASSLPSGFSDNEQFF | TGCGCCAGCAGCCTCCCTAGCGGTTTTTCTGACAATGAGCAGTTCTTC
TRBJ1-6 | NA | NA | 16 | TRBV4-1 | CASSQRLSLENSPLHF | TGCGCCAGCAGCCAAAGGTTATCTTTAGAGAATTCACCCCTCCACTTT
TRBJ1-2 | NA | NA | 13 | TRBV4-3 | CASSQDWVGDYTF | TGCGCCAGCAGCCAAGATTGGGTCGGTGACTACACCTTC
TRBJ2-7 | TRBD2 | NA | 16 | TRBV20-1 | CSARDFLAGVLYEQYF | TGCAGTGCTAGAGACTTCTTAGCGGGAGTTCTATACGAGCAGTACTTC
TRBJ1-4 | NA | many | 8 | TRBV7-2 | CASSSLFF | TGTGCCAGCAGCTCCCTGTTTTTT
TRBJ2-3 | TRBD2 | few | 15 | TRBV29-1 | CSVIIAGDFTDTQYF | TGCAGCGTTATAATAGCGGGGGACTTCACAGATACGCAGTATTTT
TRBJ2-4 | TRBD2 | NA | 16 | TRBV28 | CASSYLAGSSYNEQYF | TGTGCCAGCAGTTACCTAGCGGGTAGCTCCTACAATGAGCAGTACTTC
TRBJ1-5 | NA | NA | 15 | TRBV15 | CATSPGDRVGKPQHF | TGTGCCACCAGCCCGGGGGATAGGGTAGGTAAGCCCCAGCATTTT
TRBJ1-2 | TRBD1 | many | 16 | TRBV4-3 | CASSQGRTGRGYGYTF | TGCGCCAGCAGCCAGGGTCGGACAGGGAGAGGGTATGGCTACACCTTC
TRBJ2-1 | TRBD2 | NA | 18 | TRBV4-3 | CASSQDGGSGRSYNEQFF | TGCGCCAGCAGCCAAGATGGTGGTAGCGGGCGCTCCTACAATGAGCAGTTCTTC
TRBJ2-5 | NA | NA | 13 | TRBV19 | CASAGQYQETQYF | TGTGCCAGTGCGGGCCAGTACCAAGAGACCCAGTACTTC
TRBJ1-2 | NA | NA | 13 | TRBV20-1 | CSARRPNNYGYTF | TGCAGTGCTAGACGGCCAAATAACTATGGCTACACCTTC
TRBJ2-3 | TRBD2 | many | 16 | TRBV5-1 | CASSLMRSGGSDTQYF | TGCGCCAGCAGCTTGATGAGGAGCGGGGGATCAGATACGCAGTATTTT
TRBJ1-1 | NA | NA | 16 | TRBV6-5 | CASSYSMGRLNTEAFF | TGTGCCAGCAGTTACTCGATGGGAAGGCTGAACACTGAAGCTTTCTTT
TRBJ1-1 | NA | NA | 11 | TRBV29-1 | CSVEGGAEAFF | TGCAGCGTTGAAGGGGGGGCTGAAGCTTTCTTT
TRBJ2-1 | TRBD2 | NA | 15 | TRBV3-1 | CASSQETSGYNEQFF | TGTGCCAGCAGCCAAGAGACTAGCGGGTACAATGAGCAGTTCTTC